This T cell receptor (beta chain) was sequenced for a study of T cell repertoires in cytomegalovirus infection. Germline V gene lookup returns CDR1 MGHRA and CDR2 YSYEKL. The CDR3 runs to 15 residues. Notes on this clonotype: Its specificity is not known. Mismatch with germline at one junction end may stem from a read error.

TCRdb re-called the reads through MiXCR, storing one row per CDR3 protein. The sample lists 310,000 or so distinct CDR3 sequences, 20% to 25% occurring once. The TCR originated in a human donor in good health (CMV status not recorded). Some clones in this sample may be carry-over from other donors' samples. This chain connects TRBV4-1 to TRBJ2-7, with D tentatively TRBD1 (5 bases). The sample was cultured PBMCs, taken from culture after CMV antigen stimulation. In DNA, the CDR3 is TGTGCCAGCAGCCAAGGGGCCGGCAGTCCCTACGAGCAGTACTTC. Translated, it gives CASSQGAGSPYEQYF.